This is a list of T cell receptor beta chains from one sample in a study of cytomegalovirus exposure and HLA in healthy donors. Some clones are missing from TCRdb's copy, which holds only in-frame ones; the method was immunoSEQ multiplex PCR. The sample holds roughly 200,000 clones, 65% to 90% seen once. What was sequenced was PBMCs. The source is a woman between 50 and 59 years old in good health and CMV-seronegative. Each CDR3 is given with its conserved first and last residue. The D gene is left open where the match is weak. Rows give clone size only sometimes, using once, few, many, or a class for an expanded clone.

D gene: TRBD2
J gene: TRBJ2-1
clone size: -
V gene: TRBV28
CDR3 DNA: TGTGCCACCCTAGAGCGGGAGGTGATTGGCGATGAGCAGTTCTTC
CDR3 protein: CATLEREVIGDEQFF

D gene: -
J gene: TRBJ2-3
clone size: once
V gene: TRBV12-5
CDR3 DNA: TGTGCTAGTGGTGCAGGGACTTTTCAGGGAGATACGCAGTATTTT
CDR3 protein: CASGAGTFQGDTQYF

D gene: TRBD1
J gene: TRBJ1-5
clone size: few
V gene: TRBV28
CDR3 DNA: TGTGCCAGCAGACCTGGACAGGGAGGTCAGCCCCAGCATTTT
CDR3 protein: CASRPGQGGQPQHF

D gene: -
J gene: TRBJ1-4
clone size: -
V gene: TRBV18
CDR3 DNA: TGTGCCAGCTCACCAGGGCAGGGAAATGAAAAACTGTTTTTT
CDR3 protein: CASSPGQGNEKLFF

D gene: TRBD1
J gene: TRBJ2-5
clone size: -
V gene: TRBV4-3
CDR3 DNA: TGCGCCAGCAGCCAAGTGGTTTTACAGGGGAGACGTGGTGAGCAGTACTTC
CDR3 protein: CASSQVVLQGRRGEQYF

D gene: -
J gene: TRBJ2-2
clone size: -
V gene: TRBV27
CDR3 DNA: TGTGCCAGCAGTTTAGGGGGGTTTAAGACCGGGGAGCTGTTTTTT
CDR3 protein: CASSLGGFKTGELFF

D gene: -
J gene: TRBJ2-3
clone size: -
V gene: TRBV27
CDR3 DNA: TGTGCCAGTGGGGACTTACCTCTGGATACGCAGTATTTT
CDR3 protein: CASGDLPLDTQYF

D gene: -
J gene: TRBJ1-1
clone size: few
V gene: TRBV27
CDR3 DNA: TGTGCCAGCAGCCGGTCTCGGGGCACTGAAGCTTTCTTT
CDR3 protein: CASSRSRGTEAFF

D gene: -
J gene: TRBJ1-1
clone size: once
V gene: TRBV18
CDR3 DNA: TGTGCCACCCTCCCGGGACTGATGAACACTGAAGCTTTCTTT
CDR3 protein: CATLPGLMNTEAFF

D gene: -
J gene: TRBJ2-5
clone size: -
V gene: TRBV27
CDR3 DNA: TGTGCCAGCAGTTTATATTGGAGGGATGGAGAGACCCAGTACTTC
CDR3 protein: CASSLYWRDGETQYF

D gene: -
J gene: TRBJ2-6
clone size: -
V gene: TRBV4-1
CDR3 DNA: TGCGCCAGCAGCCCGTTGGGCCAGCCAATTCGCTCTGGGGCCAACGTCCTGACTTTC
CDR3 protein: CASSPLGQPIRSGANVLTF

D gene: -
J gene: TRBJ1-1
clone size: -
V gene: TRBV7-9
CDR3 DNA: TGTTCCAGCAGCTCCTTTGAAGCTTTCTTT
CDR3 protein: CSSSSFEAFF

D gene: -
J gene: TRBJ1-2
clone size: -
V gene: TRBV28
CDR3 DNA: TGTGCCAGCGTCCGGAGCACTCGAAATTATGGCTACACCTTC
CDR3 protein: CASVRSTRNYGYTF

D gene: TRBD2
J gene: TRBJ2-2
clone size: -
V gene: TRBV25-1
CDR3 DNA: TGTGCCAGCAGTGCCAGCGGGAGGGGTTTCGGCGGGGAGCTGTTTTTT
CDR3 protein: CASSASGRGFGGELFF

D gene: -
J gene: TRBJ2-4
clone size: once
V gene: TRBV5-4
CDR3 DNA: TGTGCCAGCAGCTTGGGAGGCGGAGAACAAAACATTCAGTACTTC
CDR3 protein: CASSLGGGEQNIQYF

D gene: -
J gene: TRBJ1-5
clone size: -
V gene: TRBV6-1
CDR3 DNA: TGTGCCAGCGCGTGGAGGGGCAATCAGCCCCAGCATTTT
CDR3 protein: CASAWRGNQPQHF

D gene: -
J gene: TRBJ2-3
clone size: -
V gene: TRBV7-9
CDR3 DNA: TGTGCCAGCAGCGACGAGAGAGCGCGGGGTACGCAGTATTTT
CDR3 protein: CASSDERARGTQYF

D gene: -
J gene: TRBJ2-2
clone size: -
V gene: TRBV15
CDR3 DNA: TGTGCCACCAGCAGAGATCGAGGGACCGGGGAGCTGTTTTTT
CDR3 protein: CATSRDRGTGELFF

D gene: -
J gene: TRBJ2-6
clone size: -
V gene: TRBV4-2
CDR3 DNA: TGTGCCAGCAGCCAAGATCCAGGTACTGGGGCCAACGTCCTGACTTTC
CDR3 protein: CASSQDPGTGANVLTF

D gene: -
J gene: TRBJ2-7
clone size: -
V gene: TRBV6-6
CDR3 DNA: TGTGCCAGCAGTCACCTGGGGGGCTACGAGCAGTACTTC
CDR3 protein: CASSHLGGYEQYF

D gene: -
J gene: TRBJ1-1
clone size: once
V gene: TRBV18
CDR3 DNA: TGTGCCAGCTCACCACGGGAGGGGAGGAACACTGAAGCTTTCTTT
CDR3 protein: CASSPREGRNTEAFF

D gene: -
J gene: TRBJ1-3
clone size: -
V gene: TRBV7-8
CDR3 DNA: TGTGCCAGCAGCTCTTCGGTTTTCGGAAACACCATATATTTT
CDR3 protein: CASSSSVFGNTIYF

D gene: TRBD1
J gene: TRBJ1-2
clone size: -
V gene: TRBV28
CDR3 DNA: TGTGCCAGCAGTTTGAATCGCAGGGGGTCGTCGGGCTACACCTTC
CDR3 protein: CASSLNRRGSSGYTF

D gene: TRBD2
J gene: TRBJ2-1
clone size: -
V gene: TRBV9
CDR3 DNA: TGTGCCAGCAGCACACTAGCGGGAGCTGGAGGAAATGAGCAGTTCTTC
CDR3 protein: CASSTLAGAGGNEQFF

D gene: -
J gene: TRBJ1-2
clone size: -
V gene: TRBV27
CDR3 DNA: TGTGCCAGCAGTCCCACACCCTATGGCTACACCTTC
CDR3 protein: CASSPTPYGYTF

D gene: -
J gene: TRBJ2-6
clone size: -
V gene: TRBV19
CDR3 DNA: TGTGCCAGTAGTATGTTAGCGTTCTCTGGGGCCAACGTCCTGACTTTC
CDR3 protein: CASSMLAFSGANVLTF

D gene: -
J gene: TRBJ1-6
clone size: -
V gene: TRBV6-5
CDR3 DNA: TGTGCCAGTAATTCCGCTGGCAGTTATAATTCACCCCTCCACTTT
CDR3 protein: CASNSAGSYNSPLHF

D gene: -
J gene: TRBJ2-1
clone size: few
V gene: TRBV25-1
CDR3 DNA: TGTGCCAGCAGTGAATCAGGGACTGAATACAATGAGCAGTTCTTC
CDR3 protein: CASSESGTEYNEQFF

D gene: -
J gene: TRBJ1-1
clone size: -
V gene: TRBV5-1
CDR3 DNA: TGCGCCAGCAGCTTTGGGGGGACGAACACTGAAGCTTTCTTT
CDR3 protein: CASSFGGTNTEAFF

D gene: TRBD2
J gene: TRBJ2-1
clone size: -
V gene: TRBV19
CDR3 DNA: TGTGCCAGTAGTATAGTAACTAGCGGCATGGGTGAGCAGTTCTTC
CDR3 protein: CASSIVTSGMGEQFF

D gene: -
J gene: TRBJ1-5
clone size: once
V gene: TRBV19
CDR3 DNA: TGTGCCAGTAGTATAGAGAGGGTAGAGGGCAATCAGCCCCAGCATTTT
CDR3 protein: CASSIERVEGNQPQHF

D gene: TRBD1
J gene: TRBJ2-5
clone size: once
V gene: TRBV6-1
CDR3 DNA: TGTGCCAGCAGAAAAGGGGGCTCAGAGACCCAGTACTTC
CDR3 protein: CASRKGGSETQYF

D gene: -
J gene: TRBJ2-7
clone size: -
V gene: TRBV6-6
CDR3 DNA: TGTGCCAGCAAGAGAGGATCCGCCTACGAGCAGTACTTC
CDR3 protein: CASKRGSAYEQYF

D gene: TRBD2
J gene: TRBJ2-1
clone size: -
V gene: TRBV30
CDR3 DNA: TGTGCCTGGAACCGGGGGGGGTCCTACAATGAGCAGTTCTTC
CDR3 protein: CAWNRGGSYNEQFF

D gene: TRBD2
J gene: TRBJ2-3
clone size: -
V gene: TRBV5-8
CDR3 DNA: TGTGCCAGCAGCCGGACTAGCGCTACAGATACGCAGTATTTT
CDR3 protein: CASSRTSATDTQYF

D gene: -
J gene: TRBJ2-7
clone size: few
V gene: TRBV28
CDR3 DNA: TGTGCCAGCAGGTTCCGGACAGTCTCCTACGAGCAGTACTTC
CDR3 protein: CASRFRTVSYEQYF

D gene: -
J gene: TRBJ1-1
clone size: -
V gene: TRBV2
CDR3 DNA: TGTGCCAGCACCTCGAGGAGGGATTCGGTGAACACTGAAGCTTTCTTT
CDR3 protein: CASTSRRDSVNTEAFF

D gene: -
J gene: TRBJ1-2
clone size: -
V gene: TRBV5-1
CDR3 DNA: TGCGCCAGCAGCACGACAGGCTCTAACTATGGCTACACCTTC
CDR3 protein: CASSTTGSNYGYTF

D gene: -
J gene: TRBJ1-1
clone size: -
V gene: TRBV5-1
CDR3 DNA: TGCGCCAGCAGTACGACGGGAAACACTGAAGCTTTCTTT
CDR3 protein: CASSTTGNTEAFF

D gene: -
J gene: TRBJ2-3
clone size: -
V gene: TRBV5-1
CDR3 DNA: TGCGCCAGCAGCTCCATACCAGGGGATACGCAGTATTTT
CDR3 protein: CASSSIPGDTQYF

D gene: TRBD1
J gene: TRBJ1-5
clone size: -
V gene: TRBV5-1
CDR3 DNA: TGCGCCAGCAGCTTATCTCAGGGGGCGAATCAGCCCCAGCATTTT
CDR3 protein: CASSLSQGANQPQHF

D gene: TRBD2
J gene: TRBJ2-1
clone size: -
V gene: TRBV28
CDR3 DNA: TGTGCCAGCAGTTTACCATTAGCGGGAGCTTACTACAATGAGCAGTTCTTC
CDR3 protein: CASSLPLAGAYYNEQFF

D gene: -
J gene: TRBJ2-1
clone size: -
V gene: TRBV29-1
CDR3 DNA: TGCAGCGTCCATACCCGCCGGGGCTACAATGAGCAGTTCTTC
CDR3 protein: CSVHTRRGYNEQFF

D gene: -
J gene: TRBJ2-7
clone size: -
V gene: TRBV27
CDR3 DNA: TGTGCCAGCAGTCCCCCGGGGACCTACGAGCAGTACTTC
CDR3 protein: CASSPPGTYEQYF

D gene: -
J gene: TRBJ2-7
clone size: -
V gene: TRBV14
CDR3 DNA: TGTGCCAGCAGCCACAGGGTAGGGTCCTACGAGCAGTACTTC
CDR3 protein: CASSHRVGSYEQYF